A selection of T cell receptor beta chains follows, all from one sample in a study of CD8+CD57+ T cells in acquired aplastic anemia. MiXCR, applied by TCRdb to the reads, yields one record per CDR3 protein. Here the sample spans under 350,000 distinct CDR3 sequences, 56% being singletons. Source material: sorted CD4+, CD8+, or CD8+CD57+ T cells (not recorded which) from PBMCs. These receptors came from a human donor with aplastic anemia. The CDR3 runs from the conserved cysteine through the conserved F or W. The order of the fields is clone size, V gene, J gene, D gene, CDR3 length, CDR3 DNA, CDR3 protein. A D gene is named only where the DNA matches it firmly. Not every row has a clone size; where given, it reads once, few, many or a size class.

abundance: NA
v_gene: TRBV25-1
j_gene: TRBJ1-2
d_gene: NA
len: 14
CDR3nt: TGTGCCAGCAGTGAGGGGGGAGGGATGTATGGCTACACCTTC
CDR3aa: CASSEGGGMYGYTF

abundance: few
v_gene: TRBV3-1
j_gene: TRBJ2-3
d_gene: TRBD1
len: 15
CDR3nt: TGTGCCAGCAGCGTCGAAGGGGGCAATACAGATACGCAGTATTTT
CDR3aa: CASSVEGGNTDTQYF

abundance: NA
v_gene: TRBV5-6
j_gene: TRBJ1-2
d_gene: TRBD1
len: 16
CDR3nt: TGTGCCAGCAGTTTAGTGTCTGGGGGACAGGATTATGGCTACACCTTC
CDR3aa: CASSLVSGGQDYGYTF

abundance: NA
v_gene: TRBV5-1
j_gene: TRBJ1-4
d_gene: NA
len: 16
CDR3nt: TGTGCCAGCAGCTGGGGAGGGAGGGGAGTGAATGAAAAACTGTTTTTT
CDR3aa: CASSWGGRGVNEKLFF

abundance: NA
v_gene: TRBV12-3/TRBV12-4
j_gene: TRBJ1-1
d_gene: NA
len: 14
CDR3nt: TGTGCCAGCAGTCAACCGACTAGCGGGACTGAAGCTTTCTTT
CDR3aa: CASSQPTSGTEAFF

abundance: NA
v_gene: TRBV10-1
j_gene: TRBJ2-3
d_gene: TRBD1
len: 15
CDR3nt: TGCGCCAGCAACCTCCGGGACAGACATAGAGGTACGCAGTATTTT
CDR3aa: CASNLRDRHRGTQYF

abundance: NA
v_gene: TRBV7-9
j_gene: TRBJ2-7
d_gene: NA
len: 13
CDR3nt: TGTGCCAGCAAGGTGGGGGGTTTGGGGGAGCAGTACTTC
CDR3aa: CASKVGGLGEQYF

abundance: NA
v_gene: TRBV10-1
j_gene: TRBJ2-1
d_gene: TRBD1
len: 15
CDR3nt: TGCGCCAGCAGTGTGGGGACAGGGGCTATCGATGAGCAGTTCTTC
CDR3aa: CASSVGTGAIDEQFF

abundance: NA
v_gene: TRBV2
j_gene: TRBJ2-3
d_gene: TRBD2
len: 16
CDR3nt: TGTGCCAGCAGTGACCCTAGCGGGGGGCCTGGAGATACGCAGTATTTT
CDR3aa: CASSDPSGGPGDTQYF

abundance: NA
v_gene: TRBV7-3
j_gene: TRBJ2-1
d_gene: NA
len: 15
CDR3nt: TGTGCCAGCAGCTTAGACAGAGGAGGGCACAATGAGCAGTTCTTC
CDR3aa: CASSLDRGGHNEQFF

abundance: NA
v_gene: TRBV5-1
j_gene: TRBJ2-5
d_gene: TRBD1
len: 16
CDR3nt: TGCGCCAGCAGCTTGACCCCCGGGACAGACCAAGAGACCCAGTACTTC
CDR3aa: CASSLTPGTDQETQYF

abundance: NA
v_gene: TRBV29-1
j_gene: TRBJ2-7
d_gene: TRBD2
len: 13
CDR3nt: TGCAGCGTGATCGGGACTAGCACCTACGAGCAGTACTTC
CDR3aa: CSVIGTSTYEQYF

abundance: many
v_gene: TRBV7-9
j_gene: TRBJ2-2
d_gene: NA
len: 16
CDR3nt: TGTGCCAGCAGCCGGGCGGGACTGAGGACTACCGGGGAGCTGTTTTTT
CDR3aa: CASSRAGLRTTGELFF

abundance: NA
v_gene: TRBV7-3
j_gene: TRBJ2-7
d_gene: NA
len: 15
CDR3nt: TGTGCCAGCAGCTTGAGCGGGACAGAGACCTACGAGCAGTGCTTC
CDR3aa: CASSLSGTETYEQCF

abundance: many
v_gene: TRBV3-1
j_gene: TRBJ1-3
d_gene: NA
len: 15
CDR3nt: TGTGCCAGCAGCCAACTCGGGGTCTCAGGAAACACCATATATTTT
CDR3aa: CASSQLGVSGNTIYF

abundance: NA
v_gene: TRBV24-1
j_gene: TRBJ1-1
d_gene: NA
len: 13
CDR3nt: TGTGCCACCAGTGATTCGACAGAGTTTGAAGCTTTCTTT
CDR3aa: CATSDSTEFEAFF

abundance: many
v_gene: TRBV3-1
j_gene: TRBJ2-1
d_gene: NA
len: 12
CDR3nt: TGTGCCAGCAGCCAAGAAGCGGCAGGGCAGTTCTTC
CDR3aa: CASSQEAAGQFF

abundance: NA
v_gene: TRBV19
j_gene: TRBJ1-2
d_gene: NA
len: 14
CDR3nt: TGTGCCAGCAGTCCGGACATCCTGCTCCACGGCTACACCTTC
CDR3aa: CASSPDILLHGYTF

abundance: NA
v_gene: TRBV2
j_gene: TRBJ1-1
d_gene: NA
len: 15
CDR3nt: TGTGCCAGCCCAGGGGTCGTTCCACAGAACACTGAAGCTTTCTTT
CDR3aa: CASPGVVPQNTEAFF

abundance: NA
v_gene: TRBV24-1
j_gene: TRBJ2-5
d_gene: NA
len: 14
CDR3nt: TGTGCCACCAGTAATGTGGGAATCGAAGAGACCCAGTACTTC
CDR3aa: CATSNVGIEETQYF

abundance: NA
v_gene: TRBV5-6
j_gene: TRBJ2-7
d_gene: NA
len: 13
CDR3nt: TGTGCCAGCAGCCTGACCGGGGGTACTGAGCAGTACTTC
CDR3aa: CASSLTGGTEQYF

abundance: NA
v_gene: TRBV7-2
j_gene: TRBJ2-7
d_gene: TRBD2
len: 17
CDR3nt: TGTGCCAGCAGCTTAGGGACTAGCGGGAGCTTGATTAATGAGCAGTACTTC
CDR3aa: CASSLGTSGSLINEQYF

abundance: NA
v_gene: TRBV7-2
j_gene: TRBJ1-1
d_gene: NA
len: 13
CDR3nt: TGTGCCAGCAGCTTAGGCACAAACACTGAAGCTTTCTTT
CDR3aa: CASSLGTNTEAFF

abundance: NA
v_gene: TRBV19
j_gene: TRBJ2-7
d_gene: TRBD2
len: 17
CDR3nt: TGTGCCAGTAGTATCTGGGCGGCTAGCGGGGGATCCTACGAGCAGTACTTC
CDR3aa: CASSIWAASGGSYEQYF

abundance: NA
v_gene: TRBV7-3
j_gene: TRBJ2-3
d_gene: TRBD2
len: 17
CDR3nt: TGTGCCAGCAGCTTAACAGGATCGGGGGGGTTCACAGATACGCAGTATTTT
CDR3aa: CASSLTGSGGFTDTQYF

abundance: NA
v_gene: TRBV5-1
j_gene: TRBJ2-2
d_gene: TRBD1
len: 15
CDR3nt: TGCGCCAGCAGCCATGGGACAGTAAACACCGGGGAGCTGTTTTTT
CDR3aa: CASSHGTVNTGELFF

abundance: NA
v_gene: TRBV7-2
j_gene: TRBJ1-2
d_gene: NA
len: 14
CDR3nt: TGTGCCAGCAGCTTAGAGTACAGACCGGGACGCTACACCTTC
CDR3aa: CASSLEYRPGRYTF

abundance: few
v_gene: TRBV9
j_gene: TRBJ1-6
d_gene: NA
len: 14
CDR3nt: TGTGCCAGCAGCGTAGACAGGTATAATTCACCCCTCCACTTT
CDR3aa: CASSVDRYNSPLHF

abundance: NA
v_gene: TRBV19
j_gene: TRBJ2-3
d_gene: TRBD1
len: 16
CDR3nt: TGTGCCAGTAGTATAGCCCCCGGGACAGGGGCAGATACGCAGTATTTT
CDR3aa: CASSIAPGTGADTQYF

abundance: many
v_gene: TRBV6-1
j_gene: TRBJ1-1
d_gene: TRBD1
len: 15
CDR3nt: TGTGCCAGCAGTAGCCGGGACAGGGGACACACTGAAGCTTTCTTT
CDR3aa: CASSSRDRGHTEAFF

abundance: NA
v_gene: TRBV19
j_gene: TRBJ1-2
d_gene: TRBD1
len: 16
CDR3nt: TGTGCCAGTAGTATGACCGGACAGGAAAGTAACTATGGCTACACCTTC
CDR3aa: CASSMTGQESNYGYTF

abundance: NA
v_gene: TRBV29-1
j_gene: TRBJ1-1
d_gene: NA
len: 16
CDR3nt: TGCAGCGTTGAAGATCTTCCATGGCAGATGAACACTGAAGCTTTCTTT
CDR3aa: CSVEDLPWQMNTEAFF

abundance: few
v_gene: TRBV20-1
j_gene: TRBJ1-2
d_gene: NA
len: 13
CDR3nt: TGCAGTGCTGATCGACAGGTTTTCAATGGCTACACCTTC
CDR3aa: CSADRQVFNGYTF

abundance: once
v_gene: TRBV7-9
j_gene: TRBJ1-2
d_gene: NA
len: 16
CDR3nt: TGTGCCAGCAGCCTCCCAAACCCGGGGGATGGCTATGGCTACACCTTC
CDR3aa: CASSLPNPGDGYGYTF

abundance: once
v_gene: TRBV19
j_gene: TRBJ1-6
d_gene: NA
len: 14
CDR3nt: TGTGCCAGTAGCGGGATGGACTCTAATTCACCCCTCCACTTT
CDR3aa: CASSGMDSNSPLHF

abundance: many
v_gene: TRBV20-1
j_gene: TRBJ2-2
d_gene: NA
len: 15
CDR3nt: TGCAGTGCTAAAATCCCCACGGGACGGACCGGGGAGCTGTTTTTT
CDR3aa: CSAKIPTGRTGELFF

abundance: few
v_gene: TRBV29-1
j_gene: TRBJ2-2
d_gene: NA
len: 13
CDR3nt: TGCAGCGTTCGTGCAGGGAGCACCGGGGAGCTGTTTTTT
CDR3aa: CSVRAGSTGELFF

abundance: NA
v_gene: TRBV2
j_gene: TRBJ2-3
d_gene: TRBD2
len: 14
CDR3nt: TGTGCCAGCAGTCTTAGCGGGGGAACAGATACGCAGTATTTT
CDR3aa: CASSLSGGTDTQYF

abundance: NA
v_gene: TRBV6-1
j_gene: TRBJ2-3
d_gene: TRBD1
len: 14
CDR3nt: TGTGCCAGTGGGACGACAGGGGTTGCAGATACGCAGTATTTT
CDR3aa: CASGTTGVADTQYF

abundance: NA
v_gene: TRBV9
j_gene: TRBJ1-2
d_gene: NA
len: 17
CDR3nt: TGTGCAAGCAGCATATCGCCCTGGGGGCAGTATAACTATGGCTACACCTTC
CDR3aa: CASSISPWGQYNYGYTF

abundance: NA
v_gene: TRBV5-8
j_gene: TRBJ2-3
d_gene: NA
len: 15
CDR3nt: TGTGCCAGCAGCTCGGACTCCTCTAGCACAGATACGCAGTATTTT
CDR3aa: CASSSDSSSTDTQYF

abundance: NA
v_gene: TRBV2
j_gene: TRBJ1-5
d_gene: NA
len: 16
CDR3nt: TGTGCCAGCAGTGCCAGGACTAGCGGGATTAGTGAGACCCAGCATTTT
CDR3aa: CASSARTSGISETQHF

abundance: NA
v_gene: TRBV7-6
j_gene: TRBJ1-4
d_gene: NA
len: 13
CDR3nt: TGTGCCAGCAGCTTAGGCCAATATGAAAAACTGTTTTTT
CDR3aa: CASSLGQYEKLFF

abundance: NA
v_gene: TRBV11-3
j_gene: TRBJ1-1
d_gene: NA
len: 20
CDR3nt: TGTGCCAGCAGCCTCAGGGCCCAAACCTCTATCGTCCCGCTGTACACTGAAGCTTTCTTT
CDR3aa: CASSLRAQTSIVPLYTEAFF

abundance: NA
v_gene: TRBV5-1
j_gene: TRBJ1-1
d_gene: TRBD1
len: 19
CDR3nt: TGCGCCAGCAGCTTGGCCGGACAGGGGAAGAGGGCTATGAACACTGAAGCTTTCTTT
CDR3aa: CASSLAGQGKRAMNTEAFF

abundance: NA
v_gene: TRBV2
j_gene: TRBJ1-1
d_gene: TRBD1
len: 14
CDR3nt: TGTGCCAGCTTTAAGGACAGGTCGGCTCTTGAAGCTTTCTTT
CDR3aa: CASFKDRSALEAFF

abundance: NA
v_gene: TRBV7-8
j_gene: TRBJ2-7
d_gene: TRBD1
len: 15
CDR3nt: TGTGCCAGCAGCCTTCGGGACAGGAGCTCCTACGAGCAGTACTTC
CDR3aa: CASSLRDRSSYEQYF

abundance: few
v_gene: TRBV7-8
j_gene: TRBJ2-7
d_gene: TRBD2
len: 18
CDR3nt: TGTGCCAGCAGCTTAGTCCCCCGTCCCGGGACTACTAACGACGAGCAGTACTTC
CDR3aa: CASSLVPRPGTTNDEQYF